These 14 T cell receptor beta chains share one sample of origin, sequenced in a study of blood T cell repertoires in COVID-19. Produced via immunoSEQ multiplex PCR; TCRdb's table is partial and in-frame only. The sample has fewer than 400,000 clones, 85% to 95% seen once. Sequencing used PBMCs or T cells enriched from blood (not recorded which). These receptors all stem from a woman under 40 who had been exposed to COVID-19.

The chain has TRBV15 and TRBJ1-1, with TRBD1 as a possible D gene (6 bases). The germline V gene has CDR1 LNHNV and CDR2 YYDKDF (reference sequence). The CDR3 runs 16 residues. The V end lost 1 base, the J end lost 4 bases, and 16 bases lay between the germline ends. The DNA for the CDR3 is TGTGCCACCAGCAGAGCTTCGGTAAGGGGGAGCACTGAAGCTTTCTTT. The encoded protein is CATSRASVRGSTEAFF.

J is TRBJ2-4 and V is TRBV29-1; the match to TRBD1 covers 7 bases. CDR1 SQVTM and CDR2 ANQGSEA come from the germline V gene. The CDR3 spans 14 residues. V dropped 5 bases and J dropped 0; count of bases not matched to a gene: 4. CDR3 loop: CSVQGVLAKNIQYF. The CDR3 coding sequence is TGCAGCGTTCAGGGGGTTCTAGCCAAAAACATTCAGTACTTC.

This chain joins TRBV12-5 and TRBJ1-2; D perhaps matches TRBD1 (5 bases). CDR3 length equals 15 residues. Trimming took 6 bases from V and 5 from J, leaving 19 bases between them. CDR1 and CDR2 from the germline V gene are LGHNT and FRNRAP. CDR3 sequence (DNA): TGTGCTAGTGGGGTGCGGGGGTTCAGATATTATGGCTACACCTTC. The encoded protein is CASGVRGFRYYGYTF.

This clone appeared a few times. This chain links TRBV5-4 with TRBJ2-2; D is uncertain. The CDR3 has 14 amino acids. Deletions cut 2 bases from V and 4 bases from J, with 9 bases between. Germline CDR1 SGHNT, CDR2 YYREEE (reference sequence). The CDR3 here is CASSLPPSTGELFF. The CDR3 coding sequence is TGTGCCAGCAGCTTACCCCCCAGCACCGGGGAGCTGTTTTTT.

The chain has TRBV24-1 and TRBJ1-4; D is perhaps TRBD1 (6 bases). Germline V CDR1 and CDR2: KGHDR, SFDVKD. The length of the CDR3 is 15 residues. Deletions cut 3 bases from V and 8 bases from J, with 15 bases between. CDR3 loop: CATSDPRTVGEKLFF. The CDR3 coding sequence is TGTGCCACCAGTGATCCCCGGACAGTAGGGGAAAAACTGTTTTTT.

The rearrangement uses TRBV7-3 and TRBJ2-1; D is possibly TRBD1 (5 bases). CDR3 length equals 12 residues. V was trimmed by 11 bases and J by 14 bases, leaving 22 bases between them. Germline assignment: CDR1 SGHTA and CDR2 FQGTGA. For the CDR3, the DNA is TGTGCCCCCCGAAGGGGCCGAATCTCCAAGTTCTTC. Its protein is CAPRRGRISKFF.

This chain joins TRBV27 and TRBJ1-6; D gene ambiguous. V dropped 4 bases and J dropped 5 bases, with 12 bases sitting between them. The CDR3 loop spans 15 amino acids. Germline assignment: CDR1 MNHEY and CDR2 SMNVEV (reference sequence). CDR3 region: CASSYSYGDNSPLHF. CDR3 in DNA: TGTGCCAGCAGTTATAGTTACGGGGATAATTCACCCCTCCACTTT.

The table lists this clone with a few counts. The gene calls are TRBV7-9 and TRBJ2-1; maybe TRBD1 (7 bases). CDR1 and CDR2 (germline): SEHNR, FQNEAQ (reference sequence). Trimming removed 4 bases from V and 10 bases from J, with 20 bases in between. The CDR3 runs to 15 residues. CDR3 DNA: TGTGCCAGCAGCTCGACTAGGGACAGCCTGGACGAGCAGTTCTTC. Translating it yields CASSSTRDSLDEQFF.

The V gene is TRBV6-5, the J gene TRBJ1-2; TRBD1 is a possible D gene (5 bases). The CDR3 contains 15 residues. Germline V lookup: CDR1 MNHEY, CDR2 SVGAGI. V was pared by 2 bases and J by 2 bases, with 12 bases between. CDR3 amino acids: CASSYLTDPNYGYTF. DNA of the CDR3: TGTGCCAGCAGTTACCTGACAGACCCCAACTATGGCTACACCTTC.

The chain joins TRBV11-3 to TRBJ2-3; 11 bases are a match to TRBD1. Germline V CDR1 and CDR2: SGHNT, YENEEA. V dropped 6 bases and J dropped 6; count of bases not matched to a gene: 8. The CDR3 is 15 amino acids. CDR3 sequence (DNA): TGTGCCAGCAGTCCCGGGACAGGGGGTGTGGATACGCAGTATTTT. It codes for CASSPGTGGVDTQYF.

V usage is TRBV18 and J usage is TRBJ1-1; TRBD1 agrees at 8 bases. Germline CDR1 reads KGHSH; CDR2 reads LQKENI. V shed 4 bases and J 3 bases; nucleotides not matched to a gene: 4. This CDR3 has 14 amino acids. CDR3 in amino acids: CASSRDRGDTEAFF. The CDR3, as DNA: TGTGCCAGCTCACGAGACAGGGGAGACACTGAAGCTTTCTTT.

CDR3 sequence (DNA): TGTGCCAGCAGTTTTAGCCAGGGCTATGGCTACACCTTC. Encoded protein: CASSFSQGYGYTF. This rearrangement joins TRBV28 to TRBJ1-2; D is possibly TRBD1 (5 bases). V lost 3 bases, J lost 4 bases, and 9 bases lay in between. Germline V gene sequence: CDR1 MDHEN, CDR2 SYDVKM. The CDR3 runs to 13 residues.

The chain has TRBV7-8 and TRBJ2-2, with TRBD1 identical over 7 bases. The CDR3 runs to 14 residues. The germline gives CDR1 SGHVS, CDR2 FQNEAQ. Germline trimming cut 4 bases from V and 7 bases from J; bases unmatched to any gene: 6. CDR3 in amino acids: CASSSQGSNGELFF. DNA of the CDR3: TGTGCCAGCAGCTCACAGGGGAGTAACGGGGAGCTGTTTTTT.

A remark on this clone: Other DNA variants within this sample encode the same CDR3. The chain joins TRBV3-1 (or the pseudogene TRBV3-2) to TRBJ2-7; the D gene is possibly TRBD2 (6 bases). V lost 1 base, J lost 3 bases, and 13 bases lay in between. Germline V lookup: CDR1 LGHDT, CDR2 YNNKEL (reference sequence). The CDR3 totals 15 residues. CDR3 sequence reads: CASSQGGGGYYEQYF. CDR3 coding DNA: TGTGCCAGCAGCCAAGGGGGCGGAGGGTACTACGAGCAGTACTTC.